This T cell receptor beta chain was observed in a study of cytomegalovirus exposure and HLA in healthy donors. Amplification used 60 Vbeta primers and 13 Jbeta primers. Method: immunoSEQ multiplex PCR; TCRdb's copy keeps in-frame clones and lacks some. The table shows 55,000 to 80,000 clones, with 65% to 70% occurring only once. As for this clone: Its cognate antigen is unknown.

Overall study results and limits: According to reports, the classifier identified cytomegalovirus status with high specificity and sensitivity. In a later analysis, TCR beta V- and J-gene trimming was associated with a missense DCLRE1C variant. Fewer N-insertions (relative to the roughly 720-donor mean) were reportedly seen in an Asian-associated ancestry cluster in a later analysis.

Trimming took 4 bases from V and 2 from J, leaving 17 bases between them. Germline loops: CDR1 SGHNT, CDR2 YYREEE (reference sequence). This CDR3 comprises 16 residues. Sequencing was performed on PBMCs. This clonotype was obtained from a woman younger than 45 in good health and CMV-seronegative. The J gene is TRBJ2-3, the V gene TRBV5-4; TRBD2 might be the D (6 bases). DNA of the CDR3: TGTGCCAGCAGCAATCCGGGACTGGATATCACAGATACGCAGTATTTT. Translated: CASSNPGLDITDTQYF.